The 15 T cell receptor beta chains presented below share a single source sample, sequenced in a study of Ad26.COV2.S vaccination and SARS-CoV-2 variants. Repertoires were generated with immunoSEQ multiplex PCR, while TCRdb's copy carries only in-frame clones and drops some. The sample records about 320,000 clones, more than 70% being singletons. Treatment here: approximately 18 received Ad26.COV2.S at low or high dose, single or two shots; about 5 received placebo; per-sample allocation not given. Sampling was done on day 63 after the first vaccine or placebo injection. The sample was peripheral blood, taken in a trial of Ad26.COV2.S vaccine versus placebo. Receptor source: a person aged 18-60 years who received the Ad26.COV2.S COVID-19 vaccine or a placebo.

The chain has TRBV5-4 and TRBJ1-1, with D uncertain. Between the trimmed V and J ends, which lost 4 bases and 1 base, there was a span of 8 bases. The length of the CDR3 is 13 residues. Germline lookup yields CDR1 SGHNT and CDR2 YYREEE (reference sequence). CDR3 DNA sequence: TGTGCCAGCAGCGTGATTGGGAACACTGAAGCTTTCTTT. As protein: CASSVIGNTEAFF.

The chain carries TRBV6-2 or TRBV6-3 and TRBJ2-7; D may correspond to TRBD1 or TRBD2 (5 bases each). Per germline, CDR1 MNHEY and CDR2 SVGEGT. The length of the CDR3 is 17 residues. Trimming stripped 2 bases from V and 2 bases from J, with 19 bases between. CDR3 sequence (DNA): TGTGCCAGCAGTTACGAATACCCGGGACGGATTCCCTACGAGCAGTACTTC. It encodes CASSYEYPGRIPYEQYF.

There are a few counts of this clone. The chain recombines TRBV5-6 with TRBJ2-7; no clear D. The CDR3 has 12 amino acids. Trimming left V 5 bases short and J 0 bases short, with 6 bases between. The V gene's germline CDR1 is SGHDT and CDR2 YYEEEE. The CDR3 nucleotides are TGTGCCAGCAGTATCGACTCCTACGAGCAGTACTTC. This sequence encodes CASSIDSYEQYF. The variable domain in full, with the rest retrieved from reference TRBV5-6 and TRBJ2-7, is DAGVTQSPTHLIKTRGQQVTLRCSPKSGHDTVSWYQQALGQGPQFIFQYYEEEERQRGNFPDRFSGHQFPNYSSELNVNALLLGDSALYLCASSIDSYEQYFGPGTRLTVT.

V is TRBV6-2 or TRBV6-3 and J is TRBJ2-6; no firm D call. Trimming removed 2 bases at V and 1 base at J, with 6 bases between. CDR3 size: 15 residues. Germline V gene lookup returns CDR1 MNHEY and CDR2 SVGEGT. Here the CDR3 reads CASSYVGSGANVLTF. As DNA, the CDR3 is TGTGCCAGCAGTTACGTGGGGTCTGGGGCCAACGTCCTGACTTTC.

The chain uses TRBV9 and TRBJ2-1; unclear D gene. Trimming removed 4 bases from V and 8 bases from J, with 16 bases in between. The CDR3 loop spans 14 amino acids. CDR1 is SGDLS, CDR2 YYNGEE, per germline. CDR3 sequence (DNA): TGTGCCAGCAGCCCCGGGCATTCCCAGGATGAGCAGTTCTTC. It codes for CASSPGHSQDEQFF.

The chain joins TRBV9 to TRBJ2-7, with 7 bases identical to TRBD1. Losses at the gene ends were 4 bases for V and 5 bases for J; bases not matched to a gene: 15. The length of the CDR3 is 16 residues. CDR1 SGDLS and CDR2 YYNGEE come from the germline V gene. The chain's CDR3 is CASSIGTEQGKDEQYF. For the CDR3, the DNA is TGTGCCAGCAGCATAGGTACCGAACAGGGGAAGGACGAGCAGTACTTC.

The chain links TRBV2 to TRBJ1-4, with 8 bases that match TRBD1. This CDR3 is built from 14 residues. Germline CDR1 and CDR2: SNHLY and FYNNEI. V lost 6 bases and J lost 5; bases outside the gene matches: 5. CDR3 amino acids: CASRDRVGNEKLFF. The CDR3 DNA reads TGTGCCAGCAGGGACAGGGTAGGGAATGAAAAACTGTTTTTT.

The V and J genes are TRBV5-1 and TRBJ2-2; no firm D call. There are 13 residues in the CDR3. Trimming removed 1 base at V and 3 bases at J, with 4 bases between. Germline CDR1 and CDR2: SGHRS and YFSETQ. The CDR3 is CASSLLDTGELFF. The CDR3 nucleotides are TGCGCCAGCAGCTTGTTAGACACCGGGGAGCTGTTTTTT. Drawing the rest from reference TRBV5-1 and TRBJ2-2, the complete variable domain is KAGVTQTPRYLIKTRGQQVTLSCSPISGHRSVSWYQQTPGQGLQFLFEYFSETQRNKGNFPGRFSGRQFSNSRSEMNVSTLELGDSALYLCASSLLDTGELFFGEGSRLTVL.

The V and J genes are TRBV3-1 (or the pseudogene TRBV3-2) and TRBJ2-7; TRBD2 matches at 8 bases. Per the germline V gene, CDR1 is LGHDT and CDR2 is YNNKEL (reference sequence). The CDR3 is 14 residues long. After removal of 4 bases from V and 1 base from J, the junction contained 3 bases not matched to a gene. This chain's CDR3 is CASSPRGVSYEQYF. The CDR3 coding sequence is TGTGCCAGCAGCCCGCGGGGGGTATCCTACGAGCAGTACTTC.

This clone was observed a few times. The V gene is TRBV5-4, the J gene TRBJ2-1; 7 bases line up with TRBD1. The junction had 4 bases not matched to a gene; V was cut back by 2 bases and J by 8 bases. The CDR3 consists of 13 residues. The germline V gene has CDR1 SGHNT and CDR2 YYREEE (reference sequence). DNA for the CDR3: TGTGCCAGCAGCTTCCGACAGGGAGATGAGCAGTTCTTC. This gives the protein CASSFRQGDEQFF.

The chain links TRBV12-3 or TRBV12-4 to TRBJ2-1; TRBD1 might be the D (6 bases). The germline V and J ends were trimmed by 7 bases and 4 bases, with 11 bases remaining between them. CDR3 length equals 13 residues. The CDR3 DNA reads TGTGCCAGCACCCCTGGACAGTACAATGAGCAGTTCTTC. Translating gives CASTPGQYNEQFF.

The genes are TRBV7-8 and TRBJ2-5; maybe TRBD2 (6 bases). This CDR3 region has 15 residues. Trimming stripped 7 bases from V and 0 bases from J, with 15 bases between. CDR1 is SGHVS and CDR2 is FQNEAQ in the germline V gene. The CDR3 here is CASTGLNVYQETQYF. As DNA, the CDR3 is TGTGCCAGCACGGGACTTAACGTATACCAAGAGACCCAGTACTTC.

The V and J genes are TRBV30 and TRBJ1-1; no clear D gene. V was shortened by 5 bases and J by 8 bases, with 18 bases between the two germline ends. Germline V gene data show CDR1 as GTSNPN and CDR2 as SVGIG (reference sequence). The CDR3 runs 13 residues. In nucleotides, the CDR3 is TGTGCCTGGTGCCATGGAGGGTCCGGGGAAGCTTTCTTT. Residues: CAWCHGGSGEAFF.

This clone has just a few counts. The chain joins TRBV14 to TRBJ1-1; D remains unclear. Deletions cut 0 bases from V and 6 bases from J, with 11 bases between. Germline values: CDR1 SGHDN, CDR2 FVKESK. This CDR3 has 14 residues. The CDR3 bases are TGTGCCAGCAGCCAAGACGCAACGAGGCCTGAAGCTTTCTTT. It codes for CASSQDATRPEAFF.

There are a few counts of this clone. The rearrangement links TRBV28 to TRBJ1-6; TRBD1 is a possible D gene (5 bases). CDR3 length equals 15 residues. Germline loops: CDR1 MDHEN, CDR2 SYDVKM. Trimming shortened V by 6 bases and J by 7 bases, and 16 bases separated the two germline ends. The CDR3 nucleotides are TGTGCCAGCAGCTCAACAGGCTTGGGGAATTCACCCCTCCACTTT. Amino acids: CASSSTGLGNSPLHF.